This TCR beta chain was sequenced during a study of response to subunit inactivated influenza vaccine. TCRdb processed the RT-PCR reads anew with MiXCR; each CDR3 protein has one entry. The repertoire holds 550,000 to 800,000 distinct CDR3 sequences, with around 16% as singletons. V lost 4 bases and J 0 bases, leaving 7 bases between the germline ends. Germline V gene lookup returns CDR1 DFQATT and CDR2 SNEGSKA (reference sequence). The CDR3 is 13 amino acids. Whole-study results and caveats: Researchers suggested that each seasonal influenza vaccination recruits few new T cells.

This clonotype has just a few counts. The antigen is unknown. The sample here was PBMCs from blood, taken about 13 days after vaccination. This chain connects TRBV20-1 to TRBJ1-5, with D unclear. The TCR originated in a man aged 45 to 65 who received an inactivated influenza vaccine. Written as DNA, the CDR3 is TGCAGTGCTATTCTCCATAGCAATCAGCCCCAGCATTTT. This sequence encodes CSAILHSNQPQHF.